This is a list of T cell receptor beta chains from one sample in a study of technical replicates of blood from a handful of donors. Sequencing used immunoSEQ multiplex PCR; TCRdb keeps in-frame clones, though not all of them. The sample holds some 13,000 clones; about 95% are singletons and the top ten take around 7%. Input material: PBMCs. Receptor source: a human donor in good health. Each CDR3 is given with its conserved first and last residue. The order of the fields is D gene, V gene, J gene, clone size, CDR3 protein, CDR3 DNA. A D gene is named only where the DNA matches it firmly. Only part of the rows carry a size: once, few, many, or a class if the clone is expanded.

TRBD2,TRBV29-1,TRBJ2-5,NA,CSVEDRPSGQETQYF,TGCAGCGTTGAAGATAGGCCTAGCGGACAAGAGACCCAGTACTTC
NA,TRBV2,TRBJ1-4,NA,CASSVRLTQINEKLFF,TGTGCCAGCAGTGTCCGGCTAACACAGATTAATGAAAAACTGTTTTTT
NA,TRBV6-6,TRBJ1-1,NA,CASSYQGWDTEAFF,TGTGCCAGCAGTTATCAGGGATGGGACACTGAAGCTTTCTTT
TRBD2,TRBV9,TRBJ2-7,NA,CASSVDAGGRIPYEQYF,TGTGCCAGCAGCGTAGATGCGGGAGGGAGGATCCCTTACGAGCAGTACTTC
NA,TRBV5-4,TRBJ2-5,NA,CASSLAFSPQETQYF,TGTGCCAGCAGCTTGGCCTTTAGTCCGCAAGAGACCCAGTACTTC
NA,TRBV27,TRBJ1-5,NA,CASNPPPSDKDSNQPQHF,TGTGCCAGCAATCCCCCACCCTCCGACAAAGATAGCAATCAGCCCCAGCATTTT
TRBD2,TRBV7-8,TRBJ2-1,NA,CASSPKRVPGLAGSSYNEQFF,TGTGCCAGCAGTCCCAAAAGGGTCCCGGGACTAGCGGGGAGCTCCTACAATGAGCAGTTCTTC
NA,TRBV5-1,TRBJ2-1,NA,CASSLTGENHEQFF,TGCGCCAGCAGCTTGACGGGAGAGAACCATGAGCAGTTCTTC
NA,TRBV7-9,TRBJ1-1,NA,CASSSMGRDEAFF,TGTGCCAGCAGCTCCATGGGGCGCGATGAAGCTTTCTTT
TRBD1,TRBV5-6,TRBJ2-3,NA,CASSWVDRATDTQYF,TGTGCCAGCAGCTGGGTGGACAGGGCCACAGATACGCAGTATTTT
TRBD1,TRBV23-1,TRBJ1-4,NA,CASSQSTGNNEKLFF,TGCGCCAGCAGTCAATCGACAGGGAATAATGAAAAACTGTTTTTT
TRBD2,TRBV6-5,TRBJ2-7,NA,CASSSLAGVAYEQYF,TGTGCCAGCAGTTCCTTAGCGGGAGTAGCCTACGAGCAGTACTTC
TRBD2,TRBV30,TRBJ2-7,NA,CAWRGTSGLYEQYF,TGTGCCTGGCGGGGCACTAGCGGGCTCTACGAGCAGTACTTC
TRBD2,TRBV28,TRBJ2-7,NA,CASSSGAGDSYEQYF,TGTGCCAGCAGTAGCGGGGCAGGAGACTCCTACGAGCAGTACTTC
NA,TRBV6-1,TRBJ2-7,NA,CASSEKTDLYEQYF,TGTGCCAGCAGTGAAAAGACAGACCTCTACGAGCAGTACTTC
TRBD2,TRBV5-1,TRBJ2-1,NA,CASSPAGGYNEQFF,TGCGCCAGCTCCCCCGCGGGAGGGTACAATGAGCAGTTCTTC
NA,TRBV18,TRBJ2-7,few,CASSPLHAYSGTYEQYF,TGTGCCAGCTCACCCTTGCACGCATATTCAGGGACCTACGAGCAGTACTTC
TRBD1,TRBV9,TRBJ1-2,NA,CASSPNPGQDHPAWYNYGYTF,TGTGCCAGCAGTCCAAACCCGGGACAGGATCATCCGGCGTGGTACAACTATGGCTACACCTTC
NA,TRBV7-9,TRBJ1-5,NA,CASSLAPGGGKVQPQHF,TGTGCCAGCAGCTTAGCCCCTGGGGGGGGCAAGGTACAGCCCCAGCATTTT
NA,TRBV7-3,TRBJ1-1,NA,CASSPRAGSRSTEAFF,TGTGCCAGCAGCCCCAGGGCAGGGTCGAGGTCCACTGAAGCTTTCTTT